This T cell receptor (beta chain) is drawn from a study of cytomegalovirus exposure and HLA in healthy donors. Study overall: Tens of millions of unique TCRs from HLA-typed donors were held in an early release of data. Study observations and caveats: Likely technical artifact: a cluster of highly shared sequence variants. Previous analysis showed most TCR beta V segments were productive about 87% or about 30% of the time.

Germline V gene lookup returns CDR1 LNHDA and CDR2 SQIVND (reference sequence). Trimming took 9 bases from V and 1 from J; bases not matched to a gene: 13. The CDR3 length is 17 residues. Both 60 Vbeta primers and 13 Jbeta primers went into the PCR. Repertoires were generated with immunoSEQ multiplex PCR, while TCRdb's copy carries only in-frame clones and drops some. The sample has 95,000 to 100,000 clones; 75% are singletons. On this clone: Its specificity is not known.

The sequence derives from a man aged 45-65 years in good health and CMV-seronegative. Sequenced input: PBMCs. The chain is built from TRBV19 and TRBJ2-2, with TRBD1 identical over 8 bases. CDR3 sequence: CASYFFRTGRNTGELFF. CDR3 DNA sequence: TGTGCCAGCTATTTCTTTCGGACAGGGCGGAACACCGGGGAGCTGTTTTTT.